This TCR beta chain was documented in a study of CD8 T cells in Susac syndrome. Sequencing of TCR beta was performed on blood CD8+ T cells and on blood CD4+ T cells. V shed 1 base and J shed 7 bases, with 13 bases lying between them. Germline CDR1 and CDR2: LGHDT and YNNKEL (reference sequence). The CDR3 runs 15 residues. Random hexamers were used to reverse transcribe an amount of about 0.45 to 1 ug RNA. Amplification of TCR beta CDR3 by immunoSEQ multiplex PCR spanned 54 Vbeta and 13 Jbeta. TCRdb passed the immunoSEQ multiplex PCR reads through MiXCR, listing each CDR3 protein once. The sample has 110,000 to 150,000 distinct CDR3 sequences, approximately 94% seen once; the top ten hold approximately 0.08%.

The chain recombines TRBV3-1 with TRBJ2-2; possibly TRBD1 or TRBD2 for D (6 bases each). The receptor comes from a human donor with Susac syndrome. Sequenced input: CD4+ T cells from PBMCs. CDR3 protein: CASSQVGGKDGELFF. The CDR3 DNA follows: TGTGCCAGCAGCCAAGTAGGGGGGAAGGACGGGGAGCTGTTTTTT.